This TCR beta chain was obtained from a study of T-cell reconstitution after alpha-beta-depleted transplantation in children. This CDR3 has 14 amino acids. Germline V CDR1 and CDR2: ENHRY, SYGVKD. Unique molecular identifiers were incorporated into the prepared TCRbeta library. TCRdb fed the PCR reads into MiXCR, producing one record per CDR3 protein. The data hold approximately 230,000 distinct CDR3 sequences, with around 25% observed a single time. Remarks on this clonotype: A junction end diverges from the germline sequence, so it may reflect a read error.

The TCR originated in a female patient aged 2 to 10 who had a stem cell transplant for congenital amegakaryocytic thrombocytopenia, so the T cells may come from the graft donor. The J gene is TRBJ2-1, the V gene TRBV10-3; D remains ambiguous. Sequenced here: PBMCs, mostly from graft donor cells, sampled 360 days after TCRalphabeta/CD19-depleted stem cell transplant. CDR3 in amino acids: CAISTAHSYNEQFF. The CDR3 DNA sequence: TGTGCCATTTCGACGGCACACTCCTACAATGAACAGTTCTTC.